This T cell receptor (beta chain) was documented in a study of blood T cells in healthy people across ages. Study-level findings and limits: Investigators viewed diversity estimates from one million T cells as underestimates, the study reported.

As regards this clonotype: Its antigen is unidentified.

Germline V gene data show CDR1 as GTSNPN and CDR2 as SVGIG (reference sequence). CDR3 size: 13 residues. Using a J-beta primer mix together with a sample-barcoded 5' primer, a second PCR was run for roughly 6 to 12 cycles. TCRdb fed the 5' RACE reads into MiXCR, producing one record per CDR3 protein. The table has around 1,500,000 distinct CDR3 sequences, 42% seen once; the top ten hold 7.9%. This TCR was sampled from a woman under 30 in good health. The source material was blood. This chain connects TRBV30 to TRBJ2-5; D is unresolved. The J call may be in error: the DNA end matches TRBJ2-7 better. CDR3 amino acids: CAWSSRPFYEQYF. Here the CDR3 DNA reads TGTGCCTGGAGTAGCAGGCCCTTCTACGAGCAGTACTTC.